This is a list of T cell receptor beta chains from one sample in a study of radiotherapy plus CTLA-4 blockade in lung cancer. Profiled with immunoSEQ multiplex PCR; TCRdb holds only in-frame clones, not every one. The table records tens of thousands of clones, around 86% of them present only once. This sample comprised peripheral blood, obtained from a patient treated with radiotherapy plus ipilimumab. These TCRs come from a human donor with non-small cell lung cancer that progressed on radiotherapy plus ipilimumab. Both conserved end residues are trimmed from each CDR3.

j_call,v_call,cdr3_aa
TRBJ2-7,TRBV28,ASTSGQNYEQY
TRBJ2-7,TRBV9,ASSVGQGGYEQY
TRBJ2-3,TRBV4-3,ASSPPPGLAGGSTDTQY
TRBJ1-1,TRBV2,ASSDSRETEAF
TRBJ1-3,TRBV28,ASSLLQTGNSGNTIY
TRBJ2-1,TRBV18,ASSPAPDEQF
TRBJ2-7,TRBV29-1,SVDIGGAYEQY
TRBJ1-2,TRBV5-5,ASSLVLGRGYT
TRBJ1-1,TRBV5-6,ASSLPPGQGTEAF
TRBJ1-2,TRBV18,ARPKEGEGGRYGYT
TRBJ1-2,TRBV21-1,ASSKAGTEDYGYT
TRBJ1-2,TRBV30,AWTQGVNYGYT
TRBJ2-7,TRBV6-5,ASSSVQVSALYEQY
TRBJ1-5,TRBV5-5,ASTSSPGQTNQPQH
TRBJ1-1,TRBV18,ASSPGIEAF
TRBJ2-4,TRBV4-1,ASSQTPGLPGRTFEAKNIQY
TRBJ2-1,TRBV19,ASAPLAGGGNEQF
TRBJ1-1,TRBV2,ASSLLLRGYTEAF
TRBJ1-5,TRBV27,ASSLSGQGNQPQH
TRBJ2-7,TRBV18,ASSPPDSYEQY
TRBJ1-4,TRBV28,ASSPIGAYNEKLF
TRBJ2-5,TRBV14,ASSQGLAGAFGETQY
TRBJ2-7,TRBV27,ASSLQSLAGSYEQY
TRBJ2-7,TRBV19,ASSMEDRGAYEQY
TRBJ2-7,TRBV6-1,ASCRDSQYEQY
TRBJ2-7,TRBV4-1,ASSQGGQGSYEQY
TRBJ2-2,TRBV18,ASSPTGPGELF
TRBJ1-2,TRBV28,ASSFGTGGYGYT
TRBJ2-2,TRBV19,ASMRRQVTTGELF
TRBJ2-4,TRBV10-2,ASSDRGLAKNIQY
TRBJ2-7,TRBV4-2,ASSHSFTASSYEQY
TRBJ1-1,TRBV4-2,ASSQDPGNTEAF
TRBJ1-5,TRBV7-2,ASSLGAGPRNQPQH
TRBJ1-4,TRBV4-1,ASSQRWLGLATNEKLF
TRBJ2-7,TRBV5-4,ASSPSTEPSYEQY
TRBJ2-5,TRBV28,ASSLGRTHQETQY
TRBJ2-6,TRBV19,ASSLAGGLGANVLT
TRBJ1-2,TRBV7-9,ASSFLPGEGYT
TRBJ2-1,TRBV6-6,ASSTRTNRRF
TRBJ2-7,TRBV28,ASSRNHGIYEQY
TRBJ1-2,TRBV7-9,ASSIGTHYGYT
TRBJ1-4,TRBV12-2,ASRLCPHRDNVGKLF
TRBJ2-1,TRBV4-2,ASSQDGLYNEQF
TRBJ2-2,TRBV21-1,ASSKVDTSGGKGTGELF
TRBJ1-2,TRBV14,ASSQDRGQSHYGYT
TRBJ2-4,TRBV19,ASSPLGDRVAKNIQY
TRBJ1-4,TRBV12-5,ASGLVRVGQGDEKLF
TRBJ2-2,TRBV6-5,ASSESINTGELF
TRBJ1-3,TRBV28,ASRSQGGAGNTIY
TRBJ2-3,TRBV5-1,ASSLVSGASTDTQY
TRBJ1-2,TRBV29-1,SAPQGPNYGYT
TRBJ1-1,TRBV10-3,AIRRDRGAEAF
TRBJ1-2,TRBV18,ASSPGQGYGYT
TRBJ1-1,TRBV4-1,ASSQWDREGTEAF